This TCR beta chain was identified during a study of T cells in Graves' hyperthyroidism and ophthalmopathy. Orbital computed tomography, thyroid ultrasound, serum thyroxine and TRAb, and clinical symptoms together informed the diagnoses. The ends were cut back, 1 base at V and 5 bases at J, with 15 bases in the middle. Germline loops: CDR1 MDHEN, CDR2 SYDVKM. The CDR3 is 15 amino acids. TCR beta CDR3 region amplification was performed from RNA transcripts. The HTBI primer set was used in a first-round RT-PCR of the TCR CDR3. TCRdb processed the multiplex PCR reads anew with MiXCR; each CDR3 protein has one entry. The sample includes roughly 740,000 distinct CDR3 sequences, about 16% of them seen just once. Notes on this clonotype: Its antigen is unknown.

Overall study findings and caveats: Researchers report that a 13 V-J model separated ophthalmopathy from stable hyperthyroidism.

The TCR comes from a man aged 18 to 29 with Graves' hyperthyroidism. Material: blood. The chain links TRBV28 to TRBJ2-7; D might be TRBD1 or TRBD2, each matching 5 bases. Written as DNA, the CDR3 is TGTGCCAGCAGTTTATTAGGGGTGGGGGAGCACGAGCAGTACTTC. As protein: CASSLLGVGEHEQYF.